A selection of T cell receptor beta chains follows, all from one sample in a study of T cells in Graves' hyperthyroidism and ophthalmopathy. TCRdb itself ran the multiplex PCR reads through MiXCR, one entry per CDR3 protein. The table has hundreds of thousands of distinct CDR3 sequences, more than 30% seen once. The specimen sequenced was blood. These TCRs come from a man aged 18 to 30 with Graves' hyperthyroidism. The CDR3 runs from the conserved cysteine through the conserved F or W.

J gene,V gene,CDR3 protein
TRBJ2-5,TRBV13,CASSAGSGRETQYF
TRBJ1-1,TRBV14,CASSQWGGGAAEAFF
TRBJ1-1,TRBV11-3,CASSLSGPTNTEAFF
TRBJ1-5,TRBV20-1,CSARGIGGSQPQHF
TRBJ2-3,TRBV29-1,CSTGAATTDTQYF
TRBJ2-2,TRBV9,CASSGDSYTGELFF
TRBJ1-6,TRBV25-1,CASSVGTGGAPLHF
TRBJ1-3,TRBV9,CASAESSGNTIYF
TRBJ2-7,TRBV11-3,CASSGETEGSSYEQYF
TRBJ1-2,TRBV20-1,CSARMSDRGGYTF
TRBJ1-5,TRBV10-3,CAISNEVSSYGTGRNQPQHF
TRBJ1-1,TRBV9,CASTPQWGSTEAFF
TRBJ2-7,TRBV2,CASSSGTEVYEQYF
TRBJ2-7,TRBV19,CASSPIGRPTEQYF
TRBJ2-5,TRBV19,CPQSEETQYF
TRBJ1-3,TRBV5-6,CASSLIAQDGNTIYF
TRBJ1-5,TRBV20-1,CSARDRGQSNQPQHF
TRBJ2-3,TRBV10-2,CASWGGGGADTQYF
TRBJ1-4,TRBV12-3/TRBV12-4,CASSAPGTGEKLFF
TRBJ2-7,TRBV6-6,CASRDRWADEQYF
TRBJ1-1,TRBV9,CASSVLGGGYTEAFF
TRBJ2-7,TRBV19,CASSTGLADYYEQYF
TRBJ2-2,TRBV7-9,CASSLAEAGRTGELFF
TRBJ1-5,TRBV12-3/TRBV12-4,CASSLEDKGQPQHF
TRBJ1-2,TRBV15,CATLRTGTYGYTF
TRBJ2-5,TRBV4-1,CASSQVAGGGRETQYF
TRBJ2-7,TRBV19,CASSTGQGYEQYF
TRBJ1-2,TRBV20-1,CSARSNRGTVYGYTF
TRBJ1-1,TRBV29-1,CSVARDRAFF
TRBJ2-5,TRBV11-2,CASSLSSRQETQYF
TRBJ2-3,TRBV5-1,CASSGQGASDTQYF
TRBJ2-1,TRBV7-6,CASSVRTGGQNEQFF
TRBJ2-5,TRBV12-3/TRBV12-4,CASSLRRVQETQYF
TRBJ2-7,TRBV6-2/TRBV6-3,CATQGPPLNEQYF
TRBJ1-1,TRBV19,CASSIIGGAEAFF
TRBJ1-5,TRBV10-2,CASSGFTISDQHF
TRBJ1-1,TRBV7-6,CASSYGQGLNTEAFF
TRBJ2-2,TRBV12-3/TRBV12-4,CASSPTGDAGELFF
TRBJ2-2,TRBV7-2,CASSLATGTNTGELFF
TRBJ2-5,TRBV9,CASSRGQVVQETQYF
TRBJ1-2,TRBV4-1,CASSQEQGSGYTF
TRBJ1-3,TRBV7-8,CASSPRGYGNTIYF
TRBJ2-7,TRBV7-9,CASSLEGAVEQYF
TRBJ2-5,TRBV19,CASWGRTQYF
TRBJ2-7,TRBV24-1,CATRTVIQDTYEQYF
TRBJ1-1,TRBV2,CASRPGTEAFF